Listed below are T cell receptor beta chains from one sample, sequenced in a study of blood T cell repertoires in COVID-19. Repertoires were generated with immunoSEQ multiplex PCR, while TCRdb's copy carries only in-frame clones and drops some. The table has fewer than 150,000 clones, around 80% seen once. Material for sequencing was peripheral blood. These receptors came from a man aged 70-80 years with acute or convalescent COVID-19. Both conserved end residues are part of each CDR3. The order of the fields is V gene, CDR3 length, clone size, D gene, J gene, CDR3 protein, CDR3 DNA. D genes are given only for firm matches. Size is omitted from some rows. Given values are once, few, many or a class for expanded clones.

TRBV7-9,15,-,TRBD2,TRBJ2-5,CASSSGLAGQETQYF,TGTGCCAGCAGCTCGGGACTAGCGGGACAAGAGACCCAGTACTTC
TRBV20-1,14,-,TRBD2,TRBJ2-2,CSASWTSGTGELFF,TGCAGTGCTAGTTGGACTAGCGGCACCGGGGAGCTGTTTTTT
TRBV11-2,15,-,-,TRBJ1-6,CASSLDPEYNSPLHF,TGTGCCAGCAGCTTAGATCCGGAGTATAATTCACCCCTCCACTTT
TRBV5-1,14,-,-,TRBJ1-2,CASSLEGGSYGYTF,TGCGCCAGCAGCTTGGAGGGAGGGAGCTATGGCTACACCTTC
TRBV7-2,14,once,TRBD1,TRBJ2-5,CASSFDRGRETQYF,TGTGCCAGCAGCTTCGACAGGGGAAGAGAGACCCAGTACTTC
TRBV7-3,14,-,TRBD2,TRBJ2-7,CASSPAGVWHEQYF,TGTGCCAGCAGCCCCGCGGGAGTTTGGCACGAGCAGTACTTC
TRBV19,15,-,-,TRBJ1-6,CASSIEGRYNSPLHF,TGTGCCAGTAGTATAGAGGGCCGGTATAATTCACCCCTCCACTTT
TRBV7-2,17,-,TRBD1,TRBJ1-6,CASSSRPRQGFPSPLHF,TGTGCCAGCAGCTCCCGCCCCAGACAGGGGTTCCCTTCACCCCTCCACTTT
TRBV9,16,-,-,TRBJ1-3,CASNSGTLGTGNTIYF,TGTGCCAGCAACTCCGGGACACTAGGAACCGGAAACACCATATATTTT
TRBV15,19,once,TRBD2,TRBJ2-3,CATSRVTGATSGSGDTQYF,TGTGCCACCAGCAGAGTTACAGGAGCTACTAGCGGGAGTGGAGATACGCAGTATTTT
TRBV24-1,14,-,TRBD1,TRBJ2-1,CATRPRQGVYEQFF,TGTGCCACCAGACCGAGACAGGGGGTGTATGAGCAGTTCTTC
TRBV11-3,16,-,TRBD2,TRBJ2-3,CASSLGLAVNTDTQYF,TGTGCCAGCAGTTTGGGACTAGCGGTAAACACAGATACGCAGTATTTT
TRBV18,14,-,TRBD1,TRBJ1-2,CASSPGQADYGYTF,TGTGCCAGCTCACCTGGACAGGCGGACTATGGCTACACCTTC
TRBV18,15,-,-,TRBJ1-2,CASSPTQQAGYGYTF,TGTGCCAGCTCACCAACCCAGCAGGCCGGCTATGGCTACACCTTC
TRBV5-4,18,-,TRBD2,TRBJ2-3,CASSLAPGGGGSTDTQYF,TGTGCCAGCAGCTTGGCTCCCGGGGGCGGGGGGAGCACAGATACGCAGTATTTT
TRBV28,15,-,-,TRBJ2-1,CASSFRDSWDNEQFF,TGTGCCAGCAGTTTCCGGGACTCATGGGACAATGAGCAGTTCTTC
TRBV2,13,-,-,TRBJ2-3,CASSDLVTDTQYF,TGTGCCAGCAGTGATCTAGTCACAGATACGCAGTATTTT
TRBV24-1,17,-,TRBD1,TRBJ2-1,CATSDFGDRGAYNEQFF,TGTGCCACCAGTGATTTCGGGGACAGGGGAGCCTACAATGAGCAGTTCTTC
TRBV6-5,16,-,TRBD1,TRBJ1-2,CASSYDQAGGYYGYTF,TGTGCCAGCAGTTACGATCAGGCAGGGGGATACTATGGCTACACCTTC
TRBV27,16,many,TRBD1,TRBJ2-2,CASSWQGARNTGELFF,TGTGCCAGCAGTTGGCAGGGGGCGCGAAACACCGGGGAGCTGTTTTTT
TRBV16,16,-,-,TRBJ1-3,CASSPTPDRSGNTIYF,TGTGCCAGCAGCCCGACCCCGGACAGATCTGGAAACACCATATATTTT
TRBV5-1,14,-,-,TRBJ1-2,CASSLVAENYGYTF,TGCGCCAGCAGCTTGGTGGCGGAGAACTATGGCTACACCTTC
TRBV7-9,14,-,TRBD1,TRBJ1-4,CASSEGGAREKLFF,TGTGCCAGCAGCGAAGGGGGCGCTCGGGAAAAACTGTTTTTT
TRBV27,16,few,-,TRBJ2-3,CASSLSKGGHTDTQYF,TGTGCCAGCAGTTTATCGAAGGGCGGGCACACAGATACGCAGTATTTT
TRBV6-2/TRBV6-3,14,-,-,TRBJ2-1,CASSAGSTYNEQFF,TGTGCCAGCAGTGCCGGGTCTACCTACAATGAGCAGTTCTTC
TRBV24-1,11,few,-,TRBJ2-3,CATSDVDTQYF,TGTGCCACCAGTGACGTAGATACGCAGTATTTT
TRBV24-1,16,-,TRBD2,TRBJ2-1,CATSGLTSGSRREQFF,TGTGCCACCAGTGGACTGACTAGCGGGAGTAGAAGGGAGCAGTTCTTC
TRBV12-3/TRBV12-4,11,few,-,TRBJ1-2,CASSLGAGYTF,TGTGCCAGCAGTTTAGGGGCCGGCTACACCTTC
TRBV5-1,15,-,-,TRBJ1-1,CASSLGSRVGTEAFF,TGCGCCAGCAGCTTGGGGTCCAGGGTAGGCACTGAAGCTTTCTTT
TRBV11-3,14,-,TRBD2,TRBJ2-5,CASSLAASGETQYF,TGTGCCAGCAGCTTAGCGGCTAGCGGTGAGACCCAGTACTTC
TRBV7-2,16,-,-,TRBJ1-1,CASSLGAIGGGTEAFF,TGTGCCAGCAGCTTAGGGGCTATAGGGGGGGGCACTGAAGCTTTCTTT
TRBV18,15,-,TRBD1,TRBJ1-1,CASSPRDRAGTEAFF,TGTGCCAGCTCACCACGGGACAGGGCCGGCACTGAAGCTTTCTTT
TRBV7-2,17,-,-,TRBJ2-4,CASSLGPGALRKNIQYF,TGTGCCAGCAGCTTAGGACCGGGAGCCCTTCGAAAGAACATTCAGTACTTC
TRBV20-1,11,-,-,TRBJ1-2,CSAPRGIGYTF,TGCAGTGCCCCACGGGGTATTGGCTACACCTTC
TRBV11-3,13,-,-,TRBJ2-5,CASSLSSQETQYF,TGTGCCAGCAGCCTCAGTTCCCAAGAGACCCAGTACTTC
TRBV11-3,13,-,-,TRBJ2-3,CASSRGASFTQYF,TGTGCCAGCAGCCGGGGGGCCAGTTTTACGCAGTATTTT
TRBV12-5,14,-,TRBD1,TRBJ2-7,CASGPGTVSYEQYF,TGTGCTAGTGGCCCTGGGACAGTTTCCTACGAGCAGTACTTC
TRBV25-1,10,-,-,TRBJ1-2,CASSAYGYTF,TGTGCCAGCAGTGCGTATGGCTACACCTTC
TRBV19,11,-,-,TRBJ2-1,CASRQENEQFF,TGTGCCAGTAGACAGGAAAATGAGCAGTTCTTC
TRBV7-2,15,-,-,TRBJ1-2,CASSPGGGLLYGYTF,TGTGCCAGCAGCCCGGGGGGCGGACTATTGTATGGCTACACCTTC
TRBV7-9,15,-,-,TRBJ1-4,CASSLAGRINEKLFF,TGTGCCAGCAGCTTAGCGGGGCGGATTAATGAAAAACTGTTTTTT
TRBV30,13,-,TRBD1,TRBJ1-6,CAWRAGTGSPLHF,TGTGCCTGGAGGGCCGGGACAGGGTCACCCCTCCACTTT
TRBV4-3,15,once,TRBD1,TRBJ2-7,CASSRGQGAVNEQYF,TGCGCCAGCAGCCGAGGACAGGGGGCCGTTAACGAGCAGTACTTC
TRBV7-2,15,-,-,TRBJ1-6,CASSSGGYYNSPLHF,TGTGCCAGCAGCTCCGGGGGTTACTATAATTCACCCCTCCACTTT
TRBV11-3,15,-,-,TRBJ2-7,CASSLESGNSYEQYF,TGTGCCAGCAGCTTGGAGAGCGGTAACTCCTACGAGCAGTACTTC